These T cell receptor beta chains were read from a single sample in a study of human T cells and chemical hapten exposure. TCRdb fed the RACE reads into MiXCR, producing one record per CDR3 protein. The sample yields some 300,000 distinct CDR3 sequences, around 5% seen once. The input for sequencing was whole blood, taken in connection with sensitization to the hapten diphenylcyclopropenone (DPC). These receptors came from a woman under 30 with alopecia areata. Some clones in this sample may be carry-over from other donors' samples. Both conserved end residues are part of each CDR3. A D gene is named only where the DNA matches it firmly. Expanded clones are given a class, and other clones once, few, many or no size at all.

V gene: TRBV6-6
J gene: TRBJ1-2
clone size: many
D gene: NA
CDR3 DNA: TGTGCCAGCAGCCAAGCCGCTAACTATGGCTACACCTTC
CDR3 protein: CASSQAANYGYTF

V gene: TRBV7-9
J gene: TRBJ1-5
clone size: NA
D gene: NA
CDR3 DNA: TGTGCCAGCAGCTCAAGGAATCCGGGACGGAGCAATCAGCCCCAGCATTTT
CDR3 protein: CASSSRNPGRSNQPQHF

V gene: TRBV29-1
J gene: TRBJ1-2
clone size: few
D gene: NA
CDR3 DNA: TGCAGCGTTGAAGACCGGGACATAGCATATGGCTACACCTTC
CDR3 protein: CSVEDRDIAYGYTF

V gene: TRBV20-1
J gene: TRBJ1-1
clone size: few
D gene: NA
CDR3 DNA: TGCAGTGCTAGGGGGACCGTTGAAGCTTTCTTT
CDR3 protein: CSARGTVEAFF

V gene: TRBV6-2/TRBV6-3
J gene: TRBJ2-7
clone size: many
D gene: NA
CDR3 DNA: TGTGCCAGCAGTTACGGGCAAGCGTTTACCTACGAGCAGTACTTC
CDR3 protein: CASSYGQAFTYEQYF

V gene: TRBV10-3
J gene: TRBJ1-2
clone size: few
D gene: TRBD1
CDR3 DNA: TGTGCCATCAGTGAGCCCGGGACAGGGGGCAATGGCTACACCTTC
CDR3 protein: CAISEPGTGGNGYTF

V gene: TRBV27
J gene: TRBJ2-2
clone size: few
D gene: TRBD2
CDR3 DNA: TGTGCCAGCAGTACCCGGACTAGCGGGGCCGGGGAGCTGTTTTTT
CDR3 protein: CASSTRTSGAGELFF

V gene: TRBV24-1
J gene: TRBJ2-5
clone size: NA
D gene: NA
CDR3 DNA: TGTGCCACCAGTGATTTGCTGCAAGAGACCCAGTACTTC
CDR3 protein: CATSDLLQETQYF

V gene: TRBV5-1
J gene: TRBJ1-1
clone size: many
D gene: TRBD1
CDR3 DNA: TGCGCCAGCAGGTGGGGGACCCCGGGACAGGGGACCACTGAAGCTTTCTTT
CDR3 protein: CASRWGTPGQGTTEAFF

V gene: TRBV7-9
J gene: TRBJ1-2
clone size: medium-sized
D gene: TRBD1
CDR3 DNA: TGTGCCAGCACCGGACAGGAAGATGGCTACACCTTC
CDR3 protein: CASTGQEDGYTF

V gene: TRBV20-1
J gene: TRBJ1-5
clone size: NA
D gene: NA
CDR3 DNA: TGCAGTGCTAGAGATGGAGCAGGTGTACGTCTTCTTCAGCCCCAGCATTTT
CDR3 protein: CSARDGAGVRLLQPQHF

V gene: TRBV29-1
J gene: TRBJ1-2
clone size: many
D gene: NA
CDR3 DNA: TGCAGCGTCGGGTCTCTGAAGGGTTATGGGTTGACCCACTATGGCTACACCTTC
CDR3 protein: CSVGSLKGYGLTHYGYTF

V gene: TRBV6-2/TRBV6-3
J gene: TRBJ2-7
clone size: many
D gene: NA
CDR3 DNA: TGTGCCAGCAGTTACTCCCTTCTCGAGCAGTACTTC
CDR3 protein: CASSYSLLEQYF

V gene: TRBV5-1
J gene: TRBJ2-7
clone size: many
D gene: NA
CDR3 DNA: TGCGCCAGCAGCTCGGCTGGGGGGGGCCCCTACGAGCAGTACTTC
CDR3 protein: CASSSAGGGPYEQYF